What follows are 30 T cell receptor beta chains derived from one specimen sequenced in a study of blood T cell repertoires in COVID-19. Repertoires were generated with immunoSEQ multiplex PCR, while TCRdb's copy carries only in-frame clones and drops some. The data contain 45,000 to 55,000 clones, 86% of them seen just once; the ten biggest clones take up 10% to 15%. Sequencing used peripheral blood. The origin of the receptors is a man between 65 and 80 years old with active COVID-19.

This clone appeared once. This rearrangement joins TRBV24-1 to TRBJ2-3; 9 bases agree with TRBD1. The CDR3 contains 17 residues. J lost 6 bases, V lost 3 bases, and 12 bases had no gene match. Germline V gives CDR1 KGHDR, CDR2 SFDVKD. DNA for the CDR3: TGTGCCACCAGTGATCCATGGACAGGGGCGTTCGGGGATACGCAGTATTTT. The encoded protein is CATSDPWTGAFGDTQYF.

The J gene is TRBJ1-2, the V gene TRBV27; possible D gene TRBD1, 5 bases. Trimming left V 0 bases short and J 1 base short, with 12 bases between. Germline CDR1 MNHEY, CDR2 SMNVEV (reference sequence). The CDR3 covers 16 residues. CDR3 sequence: CASSLSWSTVNYGYTF. The CDR3 nucleotides are TGTGCCAGCAGTTTATCATGGTCGACAGTTAACTATGGCTACACCTTC.

J is TRBJ2-3 and V is TRBV3-1 (or the pseudogene TRBV3-2); D possibly corresponds to TRBD1 (5 bases). This CDR3 comprises 16 residues. The germline V gene has CDR1 LGHDT and CDR2 YNNKEL (reference sequence). V lost 1 base to trimming and J lost 0 bases, with 11 bases between them. The CDR3 nucleotides read TGTGCCAGCAGCCAAGGTTCAGGGCCGAGCACAGATACGCAGTATTTT. Translated, it gives CASSQGSGPSTDTQYF.

V gene TRBV11-2 combines with J gene TRBJ1-2, with TRBD1 matching 10 bases. The J segment lost 2 bases and the V segment lost 6 bases, leaving 6 bases of the junction unmatched. The CDR3 has 15 residues. From germline, CDR1 is SGHAT and CDR2 FQNNGV. Here the CDR3 DNA reads TGTGCCAGCAGGTCACCGGGACAGGGGAACTATGGCTACACCTTC. This codes for CASRSPGQGNYGYTF.

The chain couples TRBV10-3 to TRBJ1-1, with 7 bases matching TRBD1. With 1 base clipped from V and 1 base from J, the junction kept 3 bases outside the gene matches. The germline CDR1 and CDR2 sequences are ENHRY and SYGVKD. The CDR3 covers 15 residues. For the CDR3, the DNA is TGTGCCATCAGTGAGTTTAGGACAGGGAACACTGAAGCTTTCTTT. Translated, it gives CAISEFRTGNTEAFF.

The rearrangement uses TRBV4-2 and TRBJ2-2; D may be TRBD1 (6 bases). Germline V CDR1 and CDR2: LGHNA, YNFKEQ. This CDR3 has 11 residues. V was pared by 1 base and J by 16 bases, with 10 bases between. In DNA form, the CDR3 reads TGTGCCAGCAGCCAAGCAGGGGAAAGGTTTTTT. Protein product: CASSQAGERFF.

In this sample, this clone turned up a few times. This CDR3 reads CASTQGDRAYGYTF. Written as DNA, the CDR3 is TGTGCCAGCACCCAGGGGGACAGGGCCTATGGCTACACCTTC. The chain is built from TRBV6-5 and TRBJ1-2, with TRBD1 identical over 9 bases. Unmatched junction bases numbered 7, after V lost 7 bases and J lost 4 bases. Per germline, CDR1 MNHEY and CDR2 SVGAGI. This CDR3 region has 14 residues.

This sequence joins TRBV2 and TRBJ2-7; 9 bases agree with TRBD2. CDR1 is SNHLY, CDR2 FYNNEI, per germline. V shed 1 base and J 2 bases; nucleotides not matched to a gene: 12. This CDR3 spans 18 amino acids. The CDR3: CASSEGGVTSGSTYEQYF. The CDR3 DNA reads as TGTGCCAGCAGTGAAGGAGGGGTCACTAGCGGGTCGACCTACGAGCAGTACTTC.

This clone appeared once. The CDR3 loop is CAWSLYQGNTGELFF. As DNA, the CDR3 is TGTGCCTGGAGTTTATATCAGGGGAACACCGGGGAGCTGTTTTTT. V and J are TRBV30 and TRBJ2-2, with D possibly being TRBD1 (5 bases). V was clipped by 2 bases and J by 1 base, with 11 bases between them. Germline lookup yields CDR1 GTSNPN and CDR2 SVGIG (reference sequence). The CDR3 contains 15 residues. Looking up the rest from reference TRBV30 and TRBJ2-2 gives the full variable domain: SQTIHQWPATLVQPVGSPLSLECTVEGTSNPNLYWYRQAAGRGLQLLFYSVGIGQISSEVPQNLSASRPQDRQFILSSKKLLLSDSGFYLCAWSLYQGNTGELFFGEGSRLTVL.

J is TRBJ1-2 and V is TRBV7-3; 8 bases fit TRBD1. The germline CDR1 and CDR2 sequences are SGHTA and FQGTGA. V was clipped by 6 bases and J by 4 bases; unmatched bases: 4. The CDR3 is 13 residues long. The DNA of the CDR3 is TGTGCCAGCAGTTCCGACAGGGGCTATGGCTACACCTTC. Translating gives CASSSDRGYGYTF.

Concerning this clone: Relative to the germline gene, one junction end is altered; a read error may explain this. Other nucleotide sequences from this sample produce the same CDR3. The chain carries TRBV19 and TRBJ2-2; D is perhaps TRBD2 (7 bases). The CDR3 covers 13 residues. Germline loops: CDR1 LNHDA, CDR2 SQIVND (reference sequence). CDR3 region: CASSIPRGAHLFF. The CDR3 DNA reads as TGCGCCAGTAGTATCCCTCGGGGGGCCCATCTGTTTTTT.

V and J are TRBV7-3 and TRBJ1-2; the D gene is possibly TRBD1 (5 bases). The V end was cut by 8 bases, the J end by 8 bases, with 18 bases between. Germline V gene lookup returns CDR1 SGHTA and CDR2 FQGTGA. The CDR3 is 13 residues long. The CDR3 DNA sequence: TGTGCCAGCCGTCCGGGGGAGGCGGGCGGCTACACCTTC. It translates to CASRPGEAGGYTF.

The V gene is TRBV11-2, the J gene TRBJ2-7; D call uncertain. Germline V gene data show CDR1 as SGHAT and CDR2 as FQNNGV. Trimming stripped 6 bases from V and 2 bases from J, with 5 bases between. The CDR3 loop spans 11 amino acids. CDR3 loop: CASSGAYEQYF. CDR3 coding DNA: TGTGCCAGCAGTGGAGCCTACGAGCAGTACTTC.

The CDR3 sequence is CASSLDQPGQYGNTEAFF. The CDR3 region has the DNA TGTGCCAGCAGCTTAGATCAACCGGGACAATACGGGAACACTGAAGCTTTCTTT. The chain employs TRBV7-9 and TRBJ1-1; D perhaps matches TRBD1 (6 bases). The CDR3 has 18 residues. The ends were cut back, 1 base at V and 1 base at J, with 19 bases in the middle. CDR1 SEHNR and CDR2 FQNEAQ come from the germline V gene (reference sequence).

This chain connects TRBV27 to TRBJ2-7, with D possibly matching TRBD1 (5 bases). The germline V gene has CDR1 MNHEY and CDR2 SMNVEV (reference sequence). V gave up 2 bases and J gave up 4 bases, with 12 bases separating them. The CDR3 runs to 14 residues. The CDR3 coding sequence is TGTGCCAGCAGTTTAAGGGGTCCGTGGTACGAGCAGTACTTC. Protein product: CASSLRGPWYEQYF.

This chain uses TRBV10-3 with TRBJ2-7; D gene unclear. CDR1 and CDR2 from the germline V gene are ENHRY and SYGVKD. The CDR3 is made up of 15 amino acids. Trimming took off 2 bases at V and 3 bases at J, with 14 bases between the two ends. The CDR3 region has the DNA TGTGCCATCAGTGAGCTTTCAGGTCCGAGCTACGAGCAGTACTTC. It yields the protein CAISELSGPSYEQYF.

V is TRBV25-1 and J is TRBJ1-5, with a tentative D call TRBD1 (6 bases). CDR1 MGHDK and CDR2 SYGVNS come from the germline V gene. The CDR3 has 15 amino acids. The germline V and J ends were trimmed by 4 bases and 0 bases, with 10 bases remaining between them. The CDR3 protein is CASSGTGFSNQPQHF. CDR3 nucleotides: TGTGCCAGCAGTGGAACAGGGTTTAGCAATCAGCCCCAGCATTTT.

J is TRBJ1-2 and V is TRBV6-5, with D maybe TRBD1 (6 bases). The CDR3 runs 14 residues. The ends were cut back, 6 bases at V and 6 bases at J, with 17 bases in the middle. CDR1 MNHEY and CDR2 SVGAGI come from the germline V gene. CDR3 in amino acids: CASRPSGEKNGYTF. For the CDR3, the DNA is TGTGCCAGCAGGCCTTCAGGGGAGAAAAATGGCTACACCTTC.

The rearrangement links TRBV11-3 to TRBJ1-6, with TRBD1 identical over 7 bases. The CDR3 runs 15 residues. Germline V gene lookup returns CDR1 SGHNT and CDR2 YENEEA. After removal of 0 bases from V and 6 bases from J, the junction contained 2 bases not matched to a gene. The CDR3 protein is CASSLETGSNSPLHF. The CDR3 DNA sequence: TGTGCCAGCAGCTTAGAGACAGGGAGTAATTCACCCCTCCACTTT.

The V gene is TRBV9, the J gene TRBJ2-1; D remains ambiguous. In germline, CDR1 is SGDLS, CDR2 YYNGEE. This CDR3 is 14 amino acids long. V lost 3 bases, J lost 0 bases, and 7 bases lay in between. CDR3 loop: CASSERSSYNEQFF. The DNA for the CDR3 is TGTGCCAGCAGCGAGAGGAGCTCCTACAATGAGCAGTTCTTC.

This chain uses TRBV5-4 with TRBJ2-5; TRBD1 agrees at 10 bases. Germline loops: CDR1 SGHNT, CDR2 YYREEE (reference sequence). J lost 1 base, V lost 4 bases, and 4 bases had no gene match. The CDR3 is 15 amino acids. The CDR3 DNA follows: TGTGCCAGCAGCATAGGACAGGGGGTCCAAGAGACCCAGTACTTC. Its translation: CASSIGQGVQETQYF. Full variable domain (remainder filled in from reference TRBV5-4 and TRBJ2-5): ETGVTQSPTHLIKTRGQQVTLRCSSQSGHNTVSWYQQALGQGPQFIFQYYREEENGRGNFPPRFSGLQFPNYSSELNVNALELDDSALYLCASSIGQGVQETQYFGPGTRLLVL.

For the CDR3, the DNA is TGTGCCAGCAGCCTCCGGGTCACAGGGAGAGGCTCCTATAATTCACCCCTCCACTTT. Its translation: CASSLRVTGRGSYNSPLHF. V gene TRBV7-2 combines with J gene TRBJ1-6, with D possibly TRBD1 on 6 matching bases. The CDR3 contains 19 residues. V shed 5 bases and J shed 0 bases, with 20 bases lying between them. The germline V gene has CDR1 SGHTA and CDR2 FQGNSA.

The chain links TRBV10-3 to TRBJ2-6; 8 bases align to TRBD1. CDR3 length: 16 amino acids. Trimming at V came to 7 bases and at J to 4 bases, leaving 9 bases not matched to a gene. Germline lookup yields CDR1 ENHRY and CDR2 SYGVKD. The CDR3 here is CAITSQGAAGANVLTF. CDR3 bases: TGTGCCATCACGTCTCAGGGGGCGGCCGGGGCCAACGTCCTGACTTTC.

The chain is built from TRBV29-1 and TRBJ1-1; perhaps TRBD1 as D (5 bases). Germline V lookup: CDR1 SQVTM, CDR2 ANQGSEA. CDR3 size: 11 residues. V was trimmed by 0 bases and J by 8 bases, leaving 7 bases between them. In DNA form, the CDR3 reads TGCAGCGTTGAAGAGGCAGGGGAAGCTTTCTTT. It yields the protein CSVEEAGEAFF. Variable domain in full (rest from reference TRBV29-1 and TRBJ1-1): SAVISQKPSRDICQRGTSLTIQCQVDSQVTMMFWYRQQPGQSLTLIATANQGSEATYESGFVIDKFPISRPNLTFSTLTVSNMSPEDSSIYLCSVEEAGEAFFGQGTRLTVV.

The J gene is TRBJ2-1, the V gene TRBV29-1; TRBD2 aligns across 9 bases. The CDR3 is 14 residues long. Germline assignment: CDR1 SQVTM and CDR2 ANQGSEA. V lost 3 bases and J lost 4; bases outside the gene matches: 4. CDR3 protein: CSVDPSGVYNEQFF. DNA for the CDR3: TGCAGCGTTGATCCTAGCGGGGTGTACAATGAGCAGTTCTTC.

This clone is a singleton in its sample. The chain carries TRBV11-3 and TRBJ2-1; D might be TRBD2 (5 bases). The CDR3 loop spans 14 amino acids. Germline loops: CDR1 SGHNT, CDR2 YENEEA. The germline V and J ends were trimmed by 5 bases and 4 bases, with 12 bases remaining between them. The CDR3 region is CASSEPGTYNEQFF. As DNA, the CDR3 is TGTGCCAGCAGCGAACCGGGAACATACAATGAGCAGTTCTTC.

This chain connects TRBV5-4 to TRBJ2-3; TRBD1 matches 7 bases. The CDR3 contains 14 residues. Looked up from germline, CDR1 is SGHNT and CDR2 is YYREEE (reference sequence). V was pared by 7 bases and J by 4 bases, with 9 bases of the junction left unmatched. This CDR3 is CASEQGSRPDTQYF. The CDR3 nucleotides are TGTGCCAGCGAACAGGGGTCTCGGCCAGATACGCAGTATTTT.

V usage is TRBV12-3 or TRBV12-4 and J usage is TRBJ1-1, with D maybe TRBD1 (5 bases). The CDR3 is 12 residues long. V lost 7 bases and J lost 8, with 14 bases in between. The CDR3, as DNA: TGTGCCAGCACCCCGTCCCGGACAGAAGCTTTCTTT. Its translation is CASTPSRTEAFF.

The chain uses TRBV6-6 and TRBJ1-1; TRBD1 matches at 9 bases. Germline CDR1 and CDR2: MNHNY and SVGAGI (reference sequence). Losses at the gene ends were 4 bases for V and 4 bases for J; bases not matched to a gene: 4. This CDR3 is 14 amino acids long. The CDR3 DNA sequence: TGTGCCAGCAGTTCCTTGGACAGGGGCACTGAAGCTTTCTTT. Protein: CASSSLDRGTEAFF.

This clone has only one observation. The rearrangement joins TRBV3-1 (or the pseudogene TRBV3-2) to TRBJ1-4; 9 nucleotides line up with TRBD1. The CDR3 spans 15 residues. In germline, CDR1 is LGHDT, CDR2 YNNKEL (reference sequence). Trimming removed 3 bases from V and 8 bases from J; junction bases left unmatched: 7. In DNA form, the CDR3 reads TGTGCCAGCAGCCATAACACAGGGGGCCGGGAAAAACTGTTTTTT. This codes for CASSHNTGGREKLFF.